The 22 T cell receptor beta chains listed next were all sequenced from one sample in a study of T cell responses to AZD1222 COVID-19 vaccine. Profiled with immunoSEQ multiplex PCR; TCRdb holds only in-frame clones, not every one. The table has 85,000 to 110,000 clones, roughly 89% seen once. The source material was peripheral blood, sampled on day 0 of AZD1222 vaccination. The receptors come from an adult in good health.

This chain links TRBV7-3 with TRBJ1-4, with a tentative D call TRBD1 (5 bases). Between the trimmed V and J ends, which lost 5 bases and 7 bases, there was a span of 8 bases. This CDR3 is 12 amino acids long. Germline V gene data show CDR1 as SGHTA and CDR2 as FQGTGA. The CDR3 DNA is TGTGCCAGCAGCCAAAGGGGTGAAAAACTGTTTTTT. Residues: CASSQRGEKLFF. Full variable domain (missing parts from reference TRBV7-3 and TRBJ1-4): GAGVSQTPSNKVTEKGKYVELRCDPISGHTALYWYRQSLGQGPEFLIYFQGTGAADDSGLPNDRFFAVRPEGSVSTLKIQRTERGDSAVYLCASSQRGEKLFFGSGTQLSVL.

This chain links TRBV9 with TRBJ2-2; no definite D call. Trimming cost V 3 bases and J 1 base, with 4 bases left between them. Per germline, CDR1 SGDLS and CDR2 YYNGEE. The CDR3 is made up of 13 amino acids. The CDR3 DNA reads as TGTGCCAGCAGCGCCAGGAACACCGGGGAGCTGTTTTTT. Translating gives CASSARNTGELFF.

V gene TRBV6-1 combines with J gene TRBJ1-2; D call uncertain. Germline CDR1 is MNHNS and CDR2 is SASEGT. This CDR3 is 13 amino acids long. V gave up 2 bases and J gave up 2 bases, with 6 bases separating them. The CDR3 is CASSERKNYGYTF. The CDR3 DNA is TGTGCCAGCAGTGAAAGGAAGAACTATGGCTACACCTTC.

This clone was observed once. The junction departs from germline at one end; a sequencing error may be responsible. The J gene is TRBJ2-7, the V gene TRBV19, with a possible D match to TRBD2 (5 bases). The CDR3 has 13 residues. Germline V lookup: CDR1 LNHDA, CDR2 SQIVND (reference sequence). CDR3 sequence: CASSVDSSFEQYF. CDR3 DNA sequence: TGTGCCAGTAGTGTGGACTCTTCCTTCGAGCAGTACTTC.

The V call is TRBV27, the J call TRBJ2-7, with D possibly called TRBD1 or TRBD2 (5 bases each). The germline gives CDR1 MNHEY, CDR2 SMNVEV (reference sequence). V was clipped by 3 bases and J by 5 bases, with 14 bases between them. This CDR3 is 14 amino acids long. The CDR3 protein is CASSFEGSGHEQYF. The CDR3 DNA sequence: TGTGCCAGCAGTTTTGAGGGGTCGGGCCACGAGCAGTACTTC.

The chain links TRBV10-3 to TRBJ2-7; D not certain. The CDR3 loop spans 12 amino acids. Trimming took 4 bases from V and 3 from J, leaving 7 bases between them. CDR1 and CDR2 (germline): ENHRY, SYGVKD. The CDR3, as DNA: TGTGCCATCAGTGGGGGAAGCTACGAGCAGTACTTC. Protein sequence: CAISGGSYEQYF.

V is TRBV10-2 and J is TRBJ2-7, with 8 bases aligning to TRBD2. The CDR3 has 14 residues. J gave up 1 base and V 2 bases, and 1 base lay outside the gene matches. The germline V gene encodes CDR1 WSHSY and CDR2 SAAADI. The CDR3 DNA reads TGCGCCAGCAGTGAGACTAGCGGATCCTACGAGCAGTACTTC. Amino acid sequence: CASSETSGSYEQYF.

V usage is TRBV9 and J usage is TRBJ2-1, with 7 bases aligning to TRBD2. Trimming cost V 0 bases and J 6 bases; bases outside gene matches: 9. The germline V gene has CDR1 SGDLS and CDR2 YYNGEE. The CDR3 spans 16 residues. The chain's CDR3 is CASSVATGLYVNEQFF. CDR3 coding DNA: TGTGCCAGCAGCGTAGCTACGGGACTATATGTCAATGAGCAGTTCTTC.

The chain uses TRBV19 and TRBJ1-1; 8 bases agree with TRBD1. Germline CDR1 reads LNHDA; CDR2 reads SQIVND (reference sequence). After removal of 0 bases from V and 1 base from J, the junction contained 4 bases not matched to a gene. There are 16 residues in the CDR3. The CDR3 spells CASSIDLTGENTEAFF. In nucleotides, the CDR3 is TGTGCCAGTAGTATAGATCTGACAGGGGAGAACACTGAAGCTTTCTTT.

The chain recombines TRBV27 with TRBJ2-6; 9 bases line up with TRBD2. Trimming removed 6 bases from V and 0 bases from J; junction bases left unmatched: 12. Germline assignment: CDR1 MNHEY and CDR2 SMNVEV (reference sequence). The CDR3 length is 19 residues. This CDR3 reads CASSLAGVWRGSGANVLTF. The DNA of the CDR3 is TGTGCCAGCAGCTTAGCGGGAGTGTGGCGGGGCTCTGGGGCCAACGTCCTGACTTTC.

The chain has TRBV9 and TRBJ2-2, with TRBD1 matching 9 bases. From germline, CDR1 is SGDLS and CDR2 YYNGEE. Unmatched junction bases numbered 10, after V lost 7 bases and J lost 6 bases. The CDR3 is 15 residues long. The CDR3 nucleotides are TGTGCCAGCGGGACCGGACAGGGGTTTGCCGGGGAGCTGTTTTTT. Translated, it gives CASGTGQGFAGELFF. The entire variable domain, with the rest obtained from reference TRBV9 and TRBJ2-2, is as follows: DSGVTQTPKHLITATGQRVTLRCSPRSGDLSVYWYQQSLDQGLQFLIQYYNGEERAKGNILERFSAQQFPDLHSELNLSSLELGDSALYFCASGTGQGFAGELFFGEGSRLTVL.

The chain has TRBV18 and TRBJ2-6; 9 bases line up with TRBD1. V lost 2 bases to trimming and J lost 3 bases; unmatched junction nucleotides: 5. Per germline, CDR1 KGHSH and CDR2 LQKENI. The CDR3 extends over 17 amino acids. DNA of the CDR3: TGTGCCAGCTCACCAATACAGGGGGCAGTTGGGGCCAACGTCCTGACTTTC. Its translation: CASSPIQGAVGANVLTF.

V gene TRBV2 combines with J gene TRBJ2-1, with 14 positions matching TRBD2. The CDR3 has 20 residues. The V and J ends lost 7 bases and 0 bases, in that order; junction bases with no gene match: 14. The germline V gene has CDR1 SNHLY and CDR2 FYNNEI. The CDR3: CASTKIPGLAGVSSYNEQFF. The CDR3 nucleotides are TGTGCCAGCACTAAGATACCGGGACTAGCGGGGGTGAGCTCCTACAATGAGCAGTTCTTC.

The J gene is TRBJ1-1, the V gene TRBV6-5; 7 bases match TRBD1. Germline assignment: CDR1 MNHEY and CDR2 SVGAGI. This CDR3 has 12 residues. V trimming: 0 bases; J trimming: 10 bases; junction bases outside the gene matches: 2. DNA of the CDR3: TGTGCCAGCAGTTACTCATCAGGGGGAGCTTTCTTT. Translation gives CASSYSSGGAFF.

This chain uses TRBV3-1 (or the pseudogene TRBV3-2) with TRBJ1-5; maybe TRBD1 (6 bases). Trimming cost V 8 bases and J 3 bases, with 23 bases left between them. There are 17 residues in the CDR3. The germline V gene encodes CDR1 LGHDT and CDR2 YNNKEL (reference sequence). The CDR3 here is CASRGPQGGDSNQPQHF. The CDR3 coding sequence is TGTGCCAGCCGGGGGCCGCAGGGAGGGGACTCCAATCAGCCCCAGCATTTT.

This rearrangement joins TRBV5-1 to TRBJ2-7; weak D call: TRBD1 (6 bases). Germline-derived CDR1 and CDR2 are SGHRS and YFSETQ. Deletions cut 0 bases from V and 2 bases from J, with 12 bases between. This CDR3 is built from 15 residues. The CDR3 sequence: CASSLGGGGTYEQYF. CDR3 coding DNA: TGCGCCAGCAGCTTGGGTGGGGGCGGAACCTACGAGCAGTACTTC.

The chain recombines TRBV6-5 with TRBJ1-1; TRBD1 aligns across 9 bases. CDR3 length equals 14 residues. The germline CDR1 and CDR2 sequences are MNHEY and SVGAGI. J gave up 4 bases and V 4 bases, and 4 bases lay outside the gene matches. CDR3 sequence reads: CASSSTGGITEAFF. The CDR3, as DNA: TGTGCCAGCAGTTCGACAGGGGGGATCACTGAAGCTTTCTTT.

This clone has a single count. This chain connects TRBV29-1 to TRBJ2-1, with D maybe TRBD1 (5 bases). V was shortened by 2 bases and J by 1 base, with 12 bases between the two germline ends. This CDR3 has 15 amino acids. CDR1 is SQVTM and CDR2 is ANQGSEA in the germline V gene. CDR3 sequence: CSVEIGARSYNEQFF. CDR3 sequence (DNA): TGCAGCGTTGAAATAGGGGCCCGATCCTACAATGAGCAGTTCTTC.

The chain carries TRBV7-2 and TRBJ2-1; weak D call: TRBD1 (6 bases). V was trimmed by 5 bases and J by 4 bases, leaving 18 bases between them. The CDR3 has 16 amino acids. The V gene's germline CDR1 is SGHTA and CDR2 FQGNSA. CDR3 in amino acids: CASSPQGQGRYNEQFF. The CDR3 DNA sequence: TGTGCCAGCAGCCCTCAGGGGCAGGGGCGTTACAATGAGCAGTTCTTC.

This chain joins TRBV9 and TRBJ2-1; D uncertain. The CDR3 runs 16 residues. V gave up 0 bases and J gave up 4 bases, with 14 bases separating them. Germline CDR1 is SGDLS and CDR2 is YYNGEE. CDR3 loop: CASSVVGGGQYNEQFF. The CDR3 bases are TGTGCCAGCAGCGTAGTAGGTGGCGGCCAATACAATGAGCAGTTCTTC.

This chain uses TRBV28 with TRBJ1-1; D is unclear. CDR3 length equals 11 residues. V shed 6 bases and J shed 10 bases, with 12 bases lying between them. Germline lookup yields CDR1 MDHEN and CDR2 SYDVKM. CDR3 residues: CASRALIGAFF. CDR3 nucleotides: TGTGCCAGCAGGGCCCTTATAGGAGCTTTCTTT.

In its sample, this clone was seen a few times. The rearrangement uses TRBV7-3 and TRBJ2-1; 10 bases line up with TRBD2. The length of the CDR3 is 16 residues. V lost 5 bases to trimming and J lost 5 bases; unmatched junction nucleotides: 9. Germline V gene lookup returns CDR1 SGHTA and CDR2 FQGTGA. CDR3 in amino acids: CASSPLGTSVNNEQFF. CDR3 sequence (DNA): TGTGCCAGCAGCCCCCTTGGGACTAGCGTCAACAATGAGCAGTTCTTC. Full variable domain (missing parts from reference TRBV7-3 and TRBJ2-1): GAGVSQTPSNKVTEKGKYVELRCDPISGHTALYWYRQSLGQGPEFLIYFQGTGAADDSGLPNDRFFAVRPEGSVSTLKIQRTERGDSAVYLCASSPLGTSVNNEQFFGPGTRLTVL.